What follows describes a single TCR beta chain. The source of the sample is a study of blood T cell repertoires in COVID-19. Sequencing used immunoSEQ multiplex PCR; TCRdb keeps in-frame clones, though not all of them. This table has 130,000 to 150,000 clones, roughly 82% appearing once. V lost 5 bases to trimming and J lost 3 bases; unmatched junction nucleotides: 4. Germline lookup yields CDR1 SNHLY and CDR2 FYNNEI. The CDR3 is 14 amino acids. The sample consisted of peripheral blood. This chain links TRBV2 with TRBJ2-3; 8 bases map to TRBD1. The source of this sequence is a human donor with acute or convalescent COVID-19. The donor label of this sample is uncertain. The DNA of the CDR3 is TGTGCCAGCAGTTCCGACAGGGGAACAGATACGCAGTATTTT. Amino acid sequence: CASSSDRGTDTQYF.